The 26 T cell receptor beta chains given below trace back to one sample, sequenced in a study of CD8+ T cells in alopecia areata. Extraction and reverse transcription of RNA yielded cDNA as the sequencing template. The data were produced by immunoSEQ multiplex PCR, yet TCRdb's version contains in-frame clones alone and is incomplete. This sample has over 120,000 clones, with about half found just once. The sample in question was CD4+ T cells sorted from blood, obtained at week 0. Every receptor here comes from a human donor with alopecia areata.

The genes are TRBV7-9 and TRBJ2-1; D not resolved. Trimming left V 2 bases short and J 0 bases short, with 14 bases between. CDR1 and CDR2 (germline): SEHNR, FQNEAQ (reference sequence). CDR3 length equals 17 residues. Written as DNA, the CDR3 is TGTGCCAGCAGCTTAACGGTTGGGCTGACCTCCTACAATGAGCAGTTCTTC. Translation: CASSLTVGLTSYNEQFF. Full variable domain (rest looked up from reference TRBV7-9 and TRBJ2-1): DTGVSQNPRHKITKRGQNVTFRCDPISEHNRLYWYRQTLGQGPEFLTYFQNEAQLEKSRLLSDRFSAERPKGSFSTLEIQRTEQGDSAMYLCASSLTVGLTSYNEQFFGPGTRLTVL.

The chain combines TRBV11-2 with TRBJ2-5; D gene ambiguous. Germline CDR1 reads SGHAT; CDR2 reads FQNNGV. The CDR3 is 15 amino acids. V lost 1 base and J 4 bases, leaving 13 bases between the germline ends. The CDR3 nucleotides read TGTGCCAGCAGCTTAGCCAACCCGGTTGGAGAGACCCAGTACTTC. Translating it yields CASSLANPVGETQYF.

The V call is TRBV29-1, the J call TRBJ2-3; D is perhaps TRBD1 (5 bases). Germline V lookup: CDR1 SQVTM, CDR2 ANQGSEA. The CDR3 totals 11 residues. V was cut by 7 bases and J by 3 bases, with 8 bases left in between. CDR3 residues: CSAGITDTQYF. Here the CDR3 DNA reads TGCAGCGCAGGGATTACAGATACGCAGTATTTT.

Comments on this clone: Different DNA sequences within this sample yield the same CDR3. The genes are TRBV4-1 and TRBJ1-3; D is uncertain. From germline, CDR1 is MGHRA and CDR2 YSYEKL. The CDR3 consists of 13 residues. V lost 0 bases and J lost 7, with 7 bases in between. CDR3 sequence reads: CASSQEGGNTIYF. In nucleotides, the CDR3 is TGCGCCAGCAGCCAAGAAGGAGGCAACACCATATATTTT.

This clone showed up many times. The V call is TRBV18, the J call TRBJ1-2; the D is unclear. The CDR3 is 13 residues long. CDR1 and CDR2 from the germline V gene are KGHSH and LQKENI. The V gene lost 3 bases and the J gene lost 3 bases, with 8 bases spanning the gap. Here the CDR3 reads CASSPPGDYGYTF. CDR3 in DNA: TGTGCCAGCTCACCTCCCGGTGACTATGGCTACACCTTC. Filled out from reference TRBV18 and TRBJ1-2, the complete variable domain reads NAGVMQNPRHLVRRRGQEARLRCSPMKGHSHVYWYRQLPEEGLKFMVYLQKENIIDESGMPKERFSAEFPKEGPSILRIQQVVRGDSAAYFCASSPPGDYGYTFGSGTRLTVV.

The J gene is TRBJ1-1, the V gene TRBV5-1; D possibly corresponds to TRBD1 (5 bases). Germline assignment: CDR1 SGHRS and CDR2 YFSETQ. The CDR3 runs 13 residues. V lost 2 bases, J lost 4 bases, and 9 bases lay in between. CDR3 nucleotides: TGCGCCAGCAGCTTACCAGGGAGCACTGAAGCTTTCTTT. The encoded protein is CASSLPGSTEAFF. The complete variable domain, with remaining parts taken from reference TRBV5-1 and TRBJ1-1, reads KAGVTQTPRYLIKTRGQQVTLSCSPISGHRSVSWYQQTPGQGLQFLFEYFSETQRNKGNFPGRFSGRQFSNSRSEMNVSTLELGDSALYLCASSLPGSTEAFFGQGTRLTVV.

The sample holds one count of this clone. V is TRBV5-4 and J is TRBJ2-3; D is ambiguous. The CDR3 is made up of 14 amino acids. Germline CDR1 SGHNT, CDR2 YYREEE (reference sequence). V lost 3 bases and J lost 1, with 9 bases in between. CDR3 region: CASSSVSRTDTQYF. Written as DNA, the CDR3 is TGTGCCAGCAGCTCGGTGAGCCGCACAGATACGCAGTATTTT. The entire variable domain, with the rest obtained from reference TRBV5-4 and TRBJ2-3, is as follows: ETGVTQSPTHLIKTRGQQVTLRCSSQSGHNTVSWYQQALGQGPQFIFQYYREEENGRGNFPPRFSGLQFPNYSSELNVNALELDDSALYLCASSSVSRTDTQYFGPGTRLTVL.

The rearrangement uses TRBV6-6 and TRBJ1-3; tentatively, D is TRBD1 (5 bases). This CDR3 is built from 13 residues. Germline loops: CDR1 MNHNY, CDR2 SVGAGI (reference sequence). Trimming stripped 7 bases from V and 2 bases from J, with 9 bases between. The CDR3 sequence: CASTGGTGNTIYF. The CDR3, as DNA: TGTGCCAGCACGGGGGGGACTGGAAACACCATATATTTT.

CDR3 in DNA: TGCGCCAGCAGCCACTCTGGGGCCAACGTCCTGACTTTC. It encodes CASSHSGANVLTF. The chain joins TRBV5-1 to TRBJ2-6; no clear D. The CDR3 is 13 amino acids. Germline CDR1 is SGHRS and CDR2 is YFSETQ. V shed 4 bases and J shed 0 bases, with 2 bases lying between them.

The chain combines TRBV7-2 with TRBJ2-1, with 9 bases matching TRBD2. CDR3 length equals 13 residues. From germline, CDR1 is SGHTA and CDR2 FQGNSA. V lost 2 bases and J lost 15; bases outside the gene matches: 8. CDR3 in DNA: TGTGCCAGCAGCTTACTTAGTAGCGGGAGTTGGTTCTTC. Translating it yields CASSLLSSGSWFF.

The CDR3, as DNA: TGTGCCAGCAGCGTAGGACCCGCCGAGACCCAGTACTTC. Its translation is CASSVGPAETQYF. This chain connects TRBV9 to TRBJ2-5, with D hard to call. There are 13 residues in the CDR3. From germline, CDR1 is SGDLS and CDR2 YYNGEE. Deletions cut 0 bases from V and 5 bases from J, with 8 bases between.

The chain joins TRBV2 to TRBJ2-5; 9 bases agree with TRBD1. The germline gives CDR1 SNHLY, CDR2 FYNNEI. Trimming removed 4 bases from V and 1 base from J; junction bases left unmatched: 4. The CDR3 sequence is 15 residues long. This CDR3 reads CASSGGQGIQETQYF. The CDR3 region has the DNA TGTGCCAGCAGTGGGGGACAGGGTATCCAAGAGACCCAGTACTTC.

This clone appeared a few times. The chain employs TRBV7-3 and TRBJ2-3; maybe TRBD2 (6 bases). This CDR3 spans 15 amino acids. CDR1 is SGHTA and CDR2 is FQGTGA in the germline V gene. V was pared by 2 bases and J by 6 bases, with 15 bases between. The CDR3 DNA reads TGTGCCAGCAGCTTATTCGTCGGGACTCCTGATACGCAGTATTTT. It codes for CASSLFVGTPDTQYF. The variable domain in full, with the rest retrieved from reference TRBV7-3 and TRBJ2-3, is GAGVSQTPSNKVTEKGKYVELRCDPISGHTALYWYRQSLGQGPEFLIYFQGTGAADDSGLPNDRFFAVRPEGSVSTLKIQRTERGDSAVYLCASSLFVGTPDTQYFGPGTRLTVL.

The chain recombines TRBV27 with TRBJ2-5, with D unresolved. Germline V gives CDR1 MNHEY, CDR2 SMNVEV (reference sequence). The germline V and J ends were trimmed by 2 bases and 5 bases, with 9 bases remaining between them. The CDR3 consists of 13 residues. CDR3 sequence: CASSLSGRETQYF. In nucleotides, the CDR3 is TGTGCCAGCAGTTTAAGTGGTCGGGAGACCCAGTACTTC.

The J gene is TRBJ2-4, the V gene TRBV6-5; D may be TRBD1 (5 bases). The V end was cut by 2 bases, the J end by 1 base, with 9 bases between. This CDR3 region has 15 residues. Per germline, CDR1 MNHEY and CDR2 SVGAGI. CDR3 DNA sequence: TGTGCCAGCAGTTACGGTGGGGCTGCCAAAAACATTCAGTACTTC. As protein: CASSYGGAAKNIQYF.

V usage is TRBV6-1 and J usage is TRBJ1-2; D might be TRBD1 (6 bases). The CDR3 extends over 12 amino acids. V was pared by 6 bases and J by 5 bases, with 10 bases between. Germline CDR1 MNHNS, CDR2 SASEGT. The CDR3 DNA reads TGTGCCAGCAGCGAGGGGGGATATGGCTACACCTTC. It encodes CASSEGGYGYTF.

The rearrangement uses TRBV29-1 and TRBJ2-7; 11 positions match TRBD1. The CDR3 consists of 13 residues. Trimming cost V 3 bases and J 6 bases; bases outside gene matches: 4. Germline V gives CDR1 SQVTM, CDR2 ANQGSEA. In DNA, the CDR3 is TGCAGCGTTGAGGGACAGGGGGGGATCGAGCAGTACTTC. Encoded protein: CSVEGQGGIEQYF.

CDR3 DNA sequence: TGTGCCAGCAGCGTCTTTGGGGCGGGAGGGACCTCCTACGAGCAGTACTTC. Protein product: CASSVFGAGGTSYEQYF. The rearrangement links TRBV7-2 to TRBJ2-7, with 9 bases lining up with TRBD2. The CDR3 is 17 amino acids. CDR1 is SGHTA, CDR2 FQGNSA, per germline. V lost 5 bases and J lost 0; bases outside the gene matches: 11.

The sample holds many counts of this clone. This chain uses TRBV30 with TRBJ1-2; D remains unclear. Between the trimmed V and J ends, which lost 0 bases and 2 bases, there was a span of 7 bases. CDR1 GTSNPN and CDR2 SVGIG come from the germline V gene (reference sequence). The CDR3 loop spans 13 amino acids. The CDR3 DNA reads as TGTGCCTGGAGTGTCCAGCTGAACTATGGCTACACCTTC. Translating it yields CAWSVQLNYGYTF.

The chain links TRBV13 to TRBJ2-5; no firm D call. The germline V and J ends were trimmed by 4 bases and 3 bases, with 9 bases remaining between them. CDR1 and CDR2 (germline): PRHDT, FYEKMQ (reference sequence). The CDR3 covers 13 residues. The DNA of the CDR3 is TGTGCCAGCAGCTATGGGGTAAAAGAGACCCAGTACTTC. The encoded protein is CASSYGVKETQYF. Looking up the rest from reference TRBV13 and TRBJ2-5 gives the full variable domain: AAGVIQSPRHLIKEKRETATLKCYPIPRHDTVYWYQQGPGQDPQFLISFYEKMQSDKGSIPDRFSAQQFSDYHSELNMSSLELGDSALYFCASSYGVKETQYFGPGTRLLVL.

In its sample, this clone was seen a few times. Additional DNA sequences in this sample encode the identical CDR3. Here the CDR3 reads CAWSEGNTEAFF. As DNA, the CDR3 is TGTGCCTGGAGTGAGGGGAACACTGAAGCTTTCTTT. V is TRBV30 and J is TRBJ1-1; D call uncertain. Germline CDR1 GTSNPN, CDR2 SVGIG (reference sequence). V shed 1 base and J shed 1 base, with 4 bases lying between them. CDR3 length: 12 amino acids.

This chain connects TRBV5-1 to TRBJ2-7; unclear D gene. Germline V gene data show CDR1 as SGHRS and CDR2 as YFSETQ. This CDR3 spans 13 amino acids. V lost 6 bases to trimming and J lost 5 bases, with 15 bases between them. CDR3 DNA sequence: TGCGCCAGCAAGGGTGGGTCAGGAGACGAGCAGTACTTC. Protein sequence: CASKGGSGDEQYF.

In nucleotides, the CDR3 is TGCAGCGCGACAGGGTTCCCCGGGGAGCTGTTTTTT. It codes for CSATGFPGELFF. This chain joins TRBV29-1 and TRBJ2-2, with 7 bases that match TRBD1. Trimming at V came to 7 bases and at J to 6 bases, leaving 5 bases not matched to a gene. Germline V gene sequence: CDR1 SQVTM, CDR2 ANQGSEA. The CDR3 contains 12 residues.

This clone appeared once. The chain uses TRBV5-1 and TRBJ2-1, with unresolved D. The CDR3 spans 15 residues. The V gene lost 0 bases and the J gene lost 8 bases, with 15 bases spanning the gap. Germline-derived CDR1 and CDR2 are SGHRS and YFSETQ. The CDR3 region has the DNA TGCGCCAGCAGCTTGGACGGAACCCGTGTGGATGAGCAGTTCTTC. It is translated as CASSLDGTRVDEQFF.

CDR3 DNA: TGCAGCGTCCTACTAGCGGGAGTCTACGAGCAGTACTTC. This encodes CSVLLAGVYEQYF. This chain connects TRBV29-1 to TRBJ2-7; 11 bases are a match to TRBD2. Germline V gives CDR1 SQVTM, CDR2 ANQGSEA. Trimming took 6 bases from V and 3 from J; bases not matched to a gene: 4. The CDR3 spans 13 residues.

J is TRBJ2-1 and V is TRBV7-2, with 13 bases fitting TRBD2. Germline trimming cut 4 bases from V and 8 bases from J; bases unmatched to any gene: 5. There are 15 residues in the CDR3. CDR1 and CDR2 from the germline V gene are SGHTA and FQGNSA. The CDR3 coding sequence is TGTGCCAGCAGCTCGACTAGCGGGAGGAGGGATGAGCAGTTCTTC. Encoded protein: CASSSTSGRRDEQFF. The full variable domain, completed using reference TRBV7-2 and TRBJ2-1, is GAGVSQSPSNKVTEKGKDVELRCDPISGHTALYWYRQSLGQGLEFLIYFQGNSAPDKSGLPSDRFSAERTGGSVSTLTIQRTQQEDSAVYLCASSSTSGRRDEQFFGPGTRLTVL.